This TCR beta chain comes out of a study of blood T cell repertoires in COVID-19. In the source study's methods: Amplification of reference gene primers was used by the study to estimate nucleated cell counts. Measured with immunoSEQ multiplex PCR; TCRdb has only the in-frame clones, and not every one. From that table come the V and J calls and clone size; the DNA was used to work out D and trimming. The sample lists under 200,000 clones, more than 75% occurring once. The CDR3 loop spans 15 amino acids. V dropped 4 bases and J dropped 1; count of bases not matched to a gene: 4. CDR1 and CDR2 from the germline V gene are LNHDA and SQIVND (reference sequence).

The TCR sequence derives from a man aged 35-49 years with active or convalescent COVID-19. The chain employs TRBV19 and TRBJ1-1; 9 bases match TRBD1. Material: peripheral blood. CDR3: CASSNNRGRNTEAFF. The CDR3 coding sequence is TGTGCCAGTAGTAACAACAGGGGGCGGAACACTGAAGCTTTCTTT.